The 18 T cell receptor beta chains reported below all come from one sample, sequenced in a study of cytomegalovirus exposure and HLA in healthy donors. In the PCR, 60 Vbeta and 13 Jbeta primers were used. Assay used: immunoSEQ multiplex PCR; TCRdb lists only in-frame clones, some missing. The repertoire holds 150,000 to 200,000 clones, with approximately 85% as singletons. The specimen was PBMCs. These receptors all stem from a man aged 18 to 29 in good health and CMV-seronegative.

The chain carries TRBV18 and TRBJ2-3, with 12 bases matching TRBD1. The CDR3 is 15 residues long. V shed 6 bases, J shed 0 bases, and the junction held 1 base outside the gene matches. Germline V gives CDR1 KGHSH, CDR2 LQKENI. CDR3 amino acids: CASSGQGASTDTQYF. DNA for the CDR3: TGTGCCAGCTCGGGACAGGGGGCTAGCACAGATACGCAGTATTTT.

The chain recombines TRBV6-5 with TRBJ2-5, with unresolved D. Germline CDR1 and CDR2: MNHEY and SVGAGI. The CDR3 runs 14 residues. Trimming stripped 5 bases from V and 0 bases from J, with 10 bases between. The CDR3 spells CASSPIEYQETQYF. CDR3 sequence (DNA): TGTGCCAGCAGTCCTATCGAGTACCAAGAGACCCAGTACTTC.

This chain joins TRBV28 and TRBJ2-5, with a weak D call TRBD1 (5 bases). Per germline, CDR1 MDHEN and CDR2 SYDVKM. The CDR3 covers 15 residues. V was shortened by 9 bases and J by 7 bases, with 24 bases between the two germline ends. DNA of the CDR3: TGTGCCAGTAATAGCCCAGTCAGGGTAATCGTGACCCAGTACTTC. It codes for CASNSPVRVIVTQYF.

J is TRBJ1-6 and V is TRBV14, with D tentatively TRBD1 (5 bases). V gave up 1 base and J gave up 7 bases, with 8 bases separating them. Germline V gives CDR1 SGHDN, CDR2 FVKESK. This CDR3 has 14 amino acids. CDR3 region: CASSQVAGNSPLHF. CDR3 coding DNA: TGTGCCAGCAGCCAAGTAGCAGGGAATTCACCCCTCCACTTT.

A few counts support this clone. The V and J genes are TRBV19 and TRBJ1-4, with TRBD1 identical over 7 bases. The CDR3 contains 16 residues. CDR1 is LNHDA, CDR2 SQIVND, per germline (reference sequence). The J segment lost 7 bases and the V segment lost 2 bases, leaving 10 bases of the junction unmatched. The DNA for the CDR3 is TGTGCCAGTAGTATACGGACCGGGACAGTAGGTGAAAAACTGTTTTTT. Encoded protein: CASSIRTGTVGEKLFF.

A word on this clone: An end of the junction does not agree with germline; a read error may underlie this. CDR3 DNA: TGTGCTAGCAGCTCTACAACGGGACAGGCAGATACGCAGTATTTT. It translates to CASSSTTGQADTQYF. The J gene is TRBJ2-3, the V gene TRBV7-7, with 8 bases matching TRBD1. Germline V gives CDR1 SSHAT, CDR2 FNYEAQ (reference sequence). This CDR3 is 15 amino acids long.

V is TRBV5-6 and J is TRBJ2-2; 10 positions agree with TRBD2. After removal of 1 base from V and 4 bases from J, the junction contained 7 bases not matched to a gene. The germline V gene encodes CDR1 SGHDT and CDR2 YYEEEE. CDR3 length: 17 residues. Here the CDR3 reads CASSLRKRGGPTGELFF. The CDR3, as DNA: TGTGCCAGCAGCTTGCGAAAGCGGGGGGGGCCCACCGGGGAGCTGTTTTTT.

This rearrangement joins TRBV7-9 to TRBJ2-7; 8 nucleotides match TRBD2. CDR1 and CDR2 from the germline V gene are SEHNR and FQNEAQ (reference sequence). The CDR3 is 17 amino acids. The V and J ends lost 1 base and 1 base, in that order; junction bases with no gene match: 9. CDR3 in DNA: TGTGCCAGCAGCTTAGGAGGAATAGCGGGATCTTCCTACGAGCAGTACTTC. This gives the protein CASSLGGIAGSSYEQYF.

DNA for the CDR3: TGTGCCAGCTTGATTAGGGGGAACACTGAAGCTTTCTTT. Its protein product is CASLIRGNTEAFF. The V call is TRBV6-6, the J call TRBJ1-1, with D maybe TRBD1 (5 bases). Germline CDR1 is MNHNY and CDR2 is SVGAGI (reference sequence). The CDR3 totals 13 residues. V lost 8 bases and J 1 base, leaving 11 bases between the germline ends.

The CDR3 nucleotides read TGTGCCATCAGTGAGATCACGGGGGGAGGAACAGATACGCAGTATTTT. It is translated as CAISEITGGGTDTQYF. V gene TRBV10-3 combines with J gene TRBJ2-3; TRBD2 agrees at 7 bases. V was pared by 2 bases and J by 3 bases, with 8 bases of the junction left unmatched. This CDR3 is 16 amino acids long. Germline CDR1 and CDR2: ENHRY and SYGVKD.

This clone was counted only a few times. The rearrangement links TRBV4-3 to TRBJ1-2, with D perhaps TRBD1 (5 bases). The V gene lost 0 bases and the J gene lost 4 bases, with 15 bases spanning the gap. The CDR3 covers 16 residues. Per germline, CDR1 LGHNA and CDR2 YSLEER. The CDR3 reads CASSQEMAGLGYGYTF. In nucleotides, the CDR3 is TGCGCCAGCAGCCAAGAGATGGCGGGGCTTGGCTATGGCTACACCTTC.

The chain joins TRBV9 to TRBJ1-1; D may be TRBD1 (6 bases). V was trimmed by 3 bases and J by 8 bases, leaving 14 bases between them. Germline V CDR1 and CDR2: SGDLS, YYNGEE. This CDR3 has 13 amino acids. In DNA, the CDR3 is TGTGCCAGCAGCGCGAAGCACGGGACAGAAGCTTTCTTT. Its protein product is CASSAKHGTEAFF.

The chain is built from TRBV5-1 and TRBJ2-5; maybe TRBD2 (7 bases). Trimming took off 2 bases at V and 5 bases at J, with 10 bases between the two ends. CDR1 SGHRS and CDR2 YFSETQ come from the germline V gene. This CDR3 region has 13 residues. CDR3 DNA: TGCGCCAGCAGCTTCGGGGGGCCTGAGACCCAGTACTTC. This translates into CASSFGGPETQYF. The full variable domain, with the rest looked up from reference TRBV5-1 and TRBJ2-5, is KAGVTQTPRYLIKTRGQQVTLSCSPISGHRSVSWYQQTPGQGLQFLFEYFSETQRNKGNFPGRFSGRQFSNSRSEMNVSTLELGDSALYLCASSFGGPETQYFGPGTRLLVL.

CDR3 loop: CASSDGPGEINEQFF. The CDR3 DNA reads TGTGCCAGCAGTGATGGGCCAGGGGAGATCAATGAGCAGTTCTTC. The chain couples TRBV6-4 to TRBJ2-1, with a tentative D call TRBD1 (6 bases). The ends were cut back, 3 bases at V and 6 bases at J, with 15 bases in the middle. Looked up from germline, CDR1 is MRHNA and CDR2 is SNTAGT. The CDR3 has 15 amino acids.

The V call is TRBV6-5, the J call TRBJ2-1, with TRBD2 matching over 12 bases. The length of the CDR3 is 15 residues. Germline V gene sequence: CDR1 MNHEY, CDR2 SVGAGI. After removal of 6 bases from V and 3 bases from J, the junction contained 3 bases not matched to a gene. The DNA of the CDR3 is TGTGCCAGCAGCCTGACTAGCGGGGGCTACAATGAGCAGTTCTTC. It yields the protein CASSLTSGGYNEQFF.

The rearrangement joins TRBV2 to TRBJ2-1, with TRBD2 as a possible D gene (6 bases). In germline, CDR1 is SNHLY, CDR2 FYNNEI. The CDR3 covers 11 residues. V lost 9 bases, J lost 5 bases, and 8 bases lay in between. In nucleotides, the CDR3 is TGTGCCAGTGGGACTGACAATGAGCAGTTCTTC. This codes for CASGTDNEQFF.

The V gene is TRBV11-1, the J gene TRBJ2-5; a possible D gene is TRBD1 (7 bases). The germline V and J ends were trimmed by 3 bases and 3 bases, with 14 bases remaining between them. From germline, CDR1 is SGHAT and CDR2 FQDESV (reference sequence). This CDR3 has 15 amino acids. The CDR3 region is CASSFLQGGEETQYF. The CDR3 nucleotides read TGTGCCAGCAGCTTTCTTCAGGGGGGAGAAGAGACCCAGTACTTC.

The sample holds a few counts of this clone. The chain combines TRBV5-1 with TRBJ2-1; 10 bases agree with TRBD2. CDR1 is SGHRS, CDR2 YFSETQ, per germline. This CDR3 has 18 residues. The ends lost 0 bases at V and 8 bases at J; junction bases unmatched: 14. The CDR3 DNA follows: TGCGCCAGCAGCTTGGGGGCTAGCGGGAGCGCTCCCGTCTATGAGCAGTTCTTC. It codes for CASSLGASGSAPVYEQFF.